This TCR beta chain was recovered during a study of T-cell memory formation after mild COVID-19. Using its own MiXCR run on the 5' RACE reads, TCRdb lists one record per CDR3 protein. The table includes roughly 150,000 distinct CDR3 sequences, 13% detected once. Germline V gene data show CDR1 as SGHTA and CDR2 as FQGNSA. The ends were cut back, 1 base at V and 1 base at J, with 12 bases in the middle. This CDR3 comprises 16 residues. The clonotype was recovered from a man aged 18 to 30 who had mild COVID-19 (a few samples of this study predate the infection). Cell type and time point are not known. The sample taken for sequencing was PBMCs or a T cell subset sorted from them (not recorded which). This chain joins TRBV7-2 and TRBJ2-3; TRBD2 might be the D (6 bases). The CDR3 here is CASSLGRAVGTDTQYF. The CDR3 DNA sequence: TGTGCCAGCAGCTTAGGGAGGGCTGTTGGCACAGATACGCAGTATTTT.